This T cell receptor (beta chain) is drawn from a study of blood T cell repertoires in COVID-19. Here immunoSEQ multiplex PCR was the method, and the copy in TCRdb shows in-frame clones only, minus some. The data hold over 150,000 clones, with around nine tenths observed a single time. Trimming cost V 4 bases and J 3 bases; bases outside gene matches: 3. In germline, CDR1 is SGDLS, CDR2 YYNGEE. The CDR3 covers 14 residues. To note about this clone: This CDR3 is also generated by other DNA sequences in the sample.

The sequenced material came from peripheral blood. The source is a man aged 45-65 years with acute or convalescent COVID-19. The V call is TRBV9, the J call TRBJ1-1; 10 bases are a match to TRBD1. The CDR3 is CASSLGTGDTEAFF. DNA for the CDR3: TGTGCCAGCAGCCTCGGGACAGGGGACACTGAAGCTTTCTTT. Using reference TRBV9 and TRBJ1-1 for the parts outside the CDR3, the full variable domain is DSGVTQTPKHLITATGQRVTLRCSPRSGDLSVYWYQQSLDQGLQFLIQYYNGEERAKGNILERFSAQQFPDLHSELNLSSLELGDSALYFCASSLGTGDTEAFFGQGTRLTVV.